The sequence of this T cell receptor (beta chain) was determined in a study of OX40 agonist ivuxolimab in advanced cancers. For the study at large: The study treated patients with ivuxolimab, an agonistic anti-OX40 (CD134) antibody.

The method was immunoSEQ multiplex PCR; TCRdb's version includes in-frame clones alone and lacks a portion of them. The sample includes roughly 62,000 clones, about 88% seen only once; the top ten take roughly 4.5%. This specimen was CD4+ or CD8+ T cells sorted from blood, taken in a trial of the OX40 agonist ivuxolimab. This clonotype originated in an adult with an advanced solid tumor such as melanoma, head and neck, liver or kidney cancer.

CDR3 protein: CALDGVRSEQFF. The CDR3, as DNA: TGTGCCTTGGATGGGGTGAGGAGTGAGCAGTTCTTC. V and J are TRBV30 and TRBJ2-1, with D uncertain. The V and J ends lost 7 bases and 9 bases respectively, with 16 bases between them. This CDR3 contains 12 residues. CDR1 and CDR2 (germline): GTSNPN, SVGIG (reference sequence).